The 11 T cell receptor beta chains below all came from one sample that was sequenced in a study of long-term antiretroviral therapy in people with HIV. The libraries were made with immunoSEQ v3.0 at survey level. TCRdb's copy holds only in-frame clones and misses some; the assay was immunoSEQ multiplex PCR. The profile shows fewer than 30,000 clones, roughly 84% of them singletons. This specimen was unsorted PBMCs, taken 0.8 years after starting antiretroviral therapy. These receptors were obtained from a woman in her twenties or thirties with HIV.

The V gene is TRBV9, the J gene TRBJ2-1; the match to TRBD2 covers 7 bases. The V gene's germline CDR1 is SGDLS and CDR2 YYNGEE. V was pared by 0 bases and J by 3 bases, with 6 bases of the junction left unmatched. There are 16 residues in the CDR3. The chain's CDR3 is CASSVEGRGSYNEQFF. CDR3 sequence (DNA): TGTGCCAGCAGCGTAGAAGGTCGCGGGAGCTACAATGAGCAGTTCTTC.

This chain joins TRBV5-6 and TRBJ2-2, with D perhaps assigned TRBD1 or TRBD2 (6 bases each). Trimming pared 2 bases from V and 2 bases from J, leaving 22 bases between. Germline CDR1 is SGHDT and CDR2 is YYEEEE. This CDR3 is 19 amino acids long. CDR3: CASSFPIGGNIINTGELFF. The CDR3 region has the DNA TGTGCCAGCAGCTTTCCCATCGGGGGCAACATTATTAACACCGGGGAGCTGTTTTTT.

This sequence joins TRBV7-8 and TRBJ1-1; 10 positions agree with TRBD1. The CDR3 has 15 amino acids. Germline V gene lookup returns CDR1 SGHVS and CDR2 FQNEAQ. After removal of 1 base from V and 4 bases from J, the junction contained 3 bases not matched to a gene. The chain's CDR3 is CASSLGTGGVTEAFF. The CDR3 DNA sequence: TGTGCCAGCAGCTTAGGGACAGGGGGTGTCACTGAAGCTTTCTTT. Full variable domain (outside the CDR3, taken from reference TRBV7-8 and TRBJ1-1): GAGVSQSPRYKVAKRGQDVALRCDPISGHVSLFWYQQALGQGPEFLTYFQNEAQLDKSGLPSDRFFAERPEGSVSTLKIQRTQQEDSAVYLCASSLGTGGVTEAFFGQGTRLTVV.

The chain has TRBV29-1 and TRBJ2-5, with unresolved D. The V end lost 0 bases, the J end lost 4 bases, and 24 bases lay between the germline ends. The CDR3 totals 18 residues. Germline V gene sequence: CDR1 SQVTM, CDR2 ANQGSEA. The CDR3 sequence: CSVEDVGGRTKKGETQYF. CDR3 DNA: TGCAGCGTTGAAGATGTGGGTGGACGCACCAAGAAGGGAGAGACCCAGTACTTC. Drawing the rest from reference TRBV29-1 and TRBJ2-5, the complete variable domain is SAVISQKPSRDICQRGTSLTIQCQVDSQVTMMFWYRQQPGQSLTLIATANQGSEATYESGFVIDKFPISRPNLTFSTLTVSNMSPEDSSIYLCSVEDVGGRTKKGETQYFGPGTRLLVL.

V and J are TRBV5-4 and TRBJ1-2; 7 bases agree with TRBD1. Looked up from germline, CDR1 is SGHNT and CDR2 is YYREEE (reference sequence). V shed 3 bases, J shed 6 bases, and the junction held 8 bases outside the gene matches. The CDR3 runs to 14 residues. This chain's CDR3 is CASSSGTVYDGYTF. The CDR3 region has the DNA TGTGCCAGCAGCTCTGGGACAGTGTATGATGGCTACACCTTC.

The J gene is TRBJ2-3, the V gene TRBV6-6; tentative D call: TRBD1 (6 bases). This CDR3 has 15 amino acids. Germline V gene data show CDR1 as MNHNY and CDR2 as SVGAGI (reference sequence). V was trimmed by 2 bases and J by 2 bases, leaving 11 bases between them. The CDR3 sequence is CASSYVGADTDTQYF. In DNA, the CDR3 is TGTGCCAGCAGTTACGTGGGGGCCGACACAGATACGCAGTATTTT.

CDR3 sequence (DNA): TGTGCCAGTCGAAGAGGGGCCGACTATGGCTACACCTTC. It specifies CASRRGADYGYTF. The rearrangement joins TRBV6-5 to TRBJ1-2, with D maybe TRBD1 (5 bases). Germline V lookup: CDR1 MNHEY, CDR2 SVGAGI. V dropped 9 bases and J dropped 3 bases, with 14 bases sitting between them. The CDR3 runs to 13 residues.

The chain employs TRBV6-1 and TRBJ2-3; D is perhaps TRBD1 or TRBD2 (5 bases each). This CDR3 comprises 14 residues. The germline V gene encodes CDR1 MNHNS and CDR2 SASEGT. V lost 11 bases to trimming and J lost 5 bases, with 20 bases between them. The CDR3: CASVMRSGRDTQYF. CDR3 DNA: TGTGCCTCAGTCATGAGGTCGGGACGAGATACGCAGTATTTT.

The chain combines TRBV19 with TRBJ2-1, with D possibly matching TRBD1 (6 bases). CDR1 and CDR2 from the germline V gene are LNHDA and SQIVND (reference sequence). V was pared by 4 bases and J by 8 bases, with 12 bases between. This CDR3 contains 13 residues. The CDR3 DNA reads TGTGCCAGTAGTAGGGGTGGGGGCGATGAGCAGTTCTTC. Its protein product is CASSRGGGDEQFF.

The J gene is TRBJ1-5, the V gene TRBV4-2; D is undetermined. The CDR3 is 16 residues long. Trimming took 0 bases from V and 3 from J, leaving 12 bases between them. CDR1 LGHNA and CDR2 YNFKEQ come from the germline V gene. CDR3 loop: CASSQEREQANQPQHF. The CDR3 DNA reads TGTGCCAGCAGCCAAGAACGTGAACAAGCCAATCAGCCCCAGCATTTT.

This chain joins TRBV27 and TRBJ2-2; D is perhaps TRBD1 (6 bases). V dropped 10 bases and J dropped 3 bases, with 12 bases sitting between them. The germline CDR1 and CDR2 sequences are MNHEY and SMNVEV (reference sequence). The CDR3 has 13 residues. CDR3 sequence (DNA): TGTGCCACCACGGACAGTTACACCGGGGAGCTGTTTTTT. Encoded protein: CATTDSYTGELFF.